This is a list of T cell receptor beta chains from one sample in a study of blood T cell repertoires in COVID-19. This table comes from immunoSEQ multiplex PCR, and its TCRdb copy is limited to in-frame clones, with some not included. The sample yields approximately 230,000 clones, approximately 84% seen once. The sequencing sample was made of PBMCs or T cells enriched from blood (not recorded which). The receptors were gathered from a man in his forties or fifties who had recovered from COVID-19. Each CDR3 is given with its conserved first and last residue. A D gene is named only where the DNA matches it firmly. Where a row states a size, it is once, few, many or the class of an expanded clone; other rows omit it.

J gene: TRBJ1-5
clone size: -
V gene: TRBV4-2
D gene: -
CDR3 DNA: TGTGCCAGCAGCCAAGAACAGCTAAATCAGCCCCAGCATTTT
CDR3 protein: CASSQEQLNQPQHF

J gene: TRBJ1-5
clone size: -
V gene: TRBV21-1
D gene: -
CDR3 DNA: TGTGCCAGCAGCAAAGTCCGGAATCAGCCCCAGCATTTT
CDR3 protein: CASSKVRNQPQHF

J gene: TRBJ2-1
clone size: -
V gene: TRBV21-1
D gene: -
CDR3 DNA: TGTGCCAGCAGCAACCAGGCAGGTATGGTTGAGCAGTTCTTC
CDR3 protein: CASSNQAGMVEQFF

J gene: TRBJ2-1
clone size: once
V gene: TRBV18
D gene: TRBD2
CDR3 DNA: TGTGCCAGCTCACCAGGGCAGGGACTACTCCTCTCCTACAATGAGCAGTTCTTC
CDR3 protein: CASSPGQGLLLSYNEQFF

J gene: TRBJ2-1
clone size: -
V gene: TRBV11-3
D gene: -
CDR3 DNA: TGTGCCAGCAGCCTTTACAGGGACCATGAGCAGTTCTTC
CDR3 protein: CASSLYRDHEQFF

J gene: TRBJ2-3
clone size: -
V gene: TRBV6-4
D gene: -
CDR3 DNA: TGTGCCAGCAGTGACGGGGGGGCAGCAGATACGCAGTATTTT
CDR3 protein: CASSDGGAADTQYF

J gene: TRBJ2-5
clone size: -
V gene: TRBV10-3
D gene: -
CDR3 DNA: TGTGCCATCAGTGACGGTGGCACAGTGATACAAGAGACCCAGTACTTC
CDR3 protein: CAISDGGTVIQETQYF

J gene: TRBJ1-5
clone size: -
V gene: TRBV28
D gene: -
CDR3 DNA: TGTGCCAGCAGTTCTGGGGGGAATCAGCCCCAGCATTTT
CDR3 protein: CASSSGGNQPQHF

J gene: TRBJ1-1
clone size: -
V gene: TRBV30
D gene: TRBD1
CDR3 DNA: TGTGCCTGGAGTGGGGACAGGCGGAACACTGAAGCTTTCTTT
CDR3 protein: CAWSGDRRNTEAFF

J gene: TRBJ2-1
clone size: -
V gene: TRBV10-3
D gene: TRBD2
CDR3 DNA: TGTGCCATCACTAGCGGGGAAAACAATGAGCAGTTCTTC
CDR3 protein: CAITSGENNEQFF

J gene: TRBJ1-2
clone size: -
V gene: TRBV5-1
D gene: TRBD1
CDR3 DNA: TGCGCCAGCAGCCTGTACGGGACAGGGGCTAACTATGGCTACACCTTC
CDR3 protein: CASSLYGTGANYGYTF

J gene: TRBJ1-5
clone size: -
V gene: TRBV30
D gene: -
CDR3 DNA: TGTGCCTGGAGTGTACAGGGTGGGCAGCCCCAGCATTTT
CDR3 protein: CAWSVQGGQPQHF